These 8 T cell receptor beta chains were all obtained from the same sample, sequenced in a study of cytomegalovirus exposure and HLA in healthy donors (dated by TCRdb to 2016 to 2017). The library was produced with the immunoSEQ multiplex PCR assay. The multiplex PCR relied on a mix of 60 forward primers for TCR Vbeta segments and 13 reverse primers for TCR Jbeta segments. This is the immuneACCESS table as TCRdb keeps it, with only in-frame sequences that have V and J called. A part of the clones is gone; compared with another copy, unresolved V genes explain less than half, and the rest is unexplained. The sample profile shows some 78,000 clones; more than 75% of them were found once. The ten top clones hold roughly 25% of the sample. Sequencing was performed on PBMCs. These receptors all come from a woman aged 50 to 65 in good health and CMV-seropositive.

The J gene is TRBJ1-3, the V gene TRBV5-6; weak D call: TRBD1 (6 bases). In germline, CDR1 is SGHDT, CDR2 YYEEEE. The CDR3 extends over 15 amino acids. The V gene lost 2 bases and the J gene lost 4 bases, with 13 bases spanning the gap. The DNA of the CDR3 is TGTGCCAGCAGCTTCCGGACAGTTCTGGGAAACACCATATATTTT. Translated, it gives CASSFRTVLGNTIYF.

This clone was detected once. This chain uses TRBV18 with TRBJ1-1; 7 bases align to TRBD1. V lost 4 bases and J lost 0; bases outside the gene matches: 2. This CDR3 region has 14 residues. In germline, CDR1 is KGHSH, CDR2 LQKENI. For the CDR3, the DNA is TGTGCCAGCTCACGGGACAGACTGAACACTGAAGCTTTCTTT. It specifies CASSRDRLNTEAFF.

V usage is TRBV16 and J usage is TRBJ1-6; D unresolved. CDR3 size: 17 residues. V was pared by 1 base and J by 9 bases, with 19 bases between. Germline CDR1 is KGHSY and CDR2 is FQNENV. CDR3 nucleotides: TGTGCCAGCAGCCAATATTCTCCAGCGCGGGGAGGTTCACCCCTCCACTTT. Protein: CASSQYSPARGGSPLHF.

The chain is built from TRBV2 and TRBJ2-1, with 7 bases identical to TRBD1. The CDR3 is 13 residues long. Per germline, CDR1 SNHLY and CDR2 FYNNEI. J was trimmed by 5 bases and V by 5 bases; bases with no gene match: 3. The CDR3 sequence: CASSRDRNNEQFF. The CDR3 DNA follows: TGTGCCAGCAGTCGGGACAGAAACAATGAGCAGTTCTTC.

This chain uses TRBV19 with TRBJ2-5; 10 bases align to TRBD2. This CDR3 contains 16 residues. Germline assignment: CDR1 LNHDA and CDR2 SQIVND (reference sequence). With V trimmed by 3 bases and J by 4 bases, 8 bases remained unmatched. The CDR3 spells CASSISAGGLGETQYF. DNA for the CDR3: TGTGCCAGTAGTATCTCAGCGGGAGGGCTGGGAGAGACCCAGTACTTC.

The chain couples TRBV12-5 to TRBJ2-1; a weak D match, TRBD2 (5 bases). V gave up 5 bases and J gave up 9 bases, with 11 bases separating them. CDR1 and CDR2 from the germline V gene are LGHNT and FRNRAP. The CDR3 extends over 12 amino acids. CDR3 sequence reads: CASGELGTEQFF. The CDR3 region has the DNA TGTGCTAGTGGTGAACTAGGTACTGAGCAGTTCTTC.

This clone has only one observation. The chain couples TRBV19 to TRBJ2-3; possible D gene TRBD2, 5 bases. CDR3 length: 18 residues. CDR1 and CDR2 (germline): LNHDA, SQIVND (reference sequence). The V and J ends lost 0 bases and 3 bases respectively, with 19 bases between them. CDR3 residues: CASSIDRLGVPATDTQYF. CDR3 bases: TGTGCCAGTAGTATAGATCGTCTCGGGGTCCCGGCAACAGATACGCAGTATTTT.

The chain couples TRBV5-1 to TRBJ1-1, with D tentatively TRBD1 (6 bases). Germline V CDR1 and CDR2: SGHRS, YFSETQ. Trimming took off 0 bases at V and 1 base at J, with 7 bases between the two ends. CDR3 length equals 14 residues. CDR3 DNA: TGCGCCAGCAGCTTGGGGACAGAGAACACTGAAGCTTTCTTT. Protein: CASSLGTENTEAFF.